These 21 T cell receptor beta chains originate from one sample sequenced in a study of regulatory T cells in long-lasting Graves disease (dated by TCRdb to the early 2020s). This sample's time point label indicates: newly diagnosed GD, antithyroid drugs for less than 3 months. RNA was extracted from PBMCs in TRIzol for both TCR sequencing and RNA sequencing. The library came from multiplex PCR. The run used an Illumina HiSeq 4000. To build TCR beta libraries, CDR3 regions were amplified by Arm-PCR using iRepertoire HTBI primers. TCRdb passed the public sequencing reads through fastp at Q25 and MiXCR, retaining productive beta sequences. Every distinct CDR3 protein forms one entry, paired with its most common genes and DNA. This sample gives over 400,000 distinct CDR3 sequences in total; 14% of them show up just once. Together, the top ten hold roughly a sixth of the sample. The data also belong to a second study, concerning T cells in Graves' hyperthyroidism and ophthalmopathy.

Sample: peripheral blood mononuclear cells (PBMCs), taken at new diagnosis, from a patient treated with antithyroid drugs. Source of these receptors: a woman in her 50s with Graves disease. Donor details come from another sample of the same person, matched by shared clones.

This clonotype was observed many times. The rearrangement joins TRBV24-1 to TRBJ2-5; no reliable D call. V lost 0 bases, J lost 3 bases, and 4 bases lay in between. The CDR3 has 13 residues. CDR1 and CDR2 (germline): KGHDR, SFDVKD. For the CDR3, the DNA is TGTGCCACCAGTGATTTGTCTAAAGAGACCCAGTACTTC. Residues: CATSDLSKETQYF.

This clonotype was seen repeatedly, ten times or more. This sequence joins TRBV4-1 and TRBJ2-3; D is perhaps TRBD2 (6 bases). The CDR3 consists of 14 residues. Trimming took 3 bases from V and 7 from J, leaving 14 bases between them. Germline lookup yields CDR1 MGHRA and CDR2 YSYEKL. The CDR3 sequence is CASSQAGSMNTQYF. The DNA for the CDR3 is TGCGCCAGCAGCCAGGCCGGGAGTATGAATACGCAGTATTTT.

This clonotype was counted many times. The chain carries TRBV27 and TRBJ2-1; D ambiguous. Trimming stripped 6 bases from V and 0 bases from J, with 21 bases between. This CDR3 spans 18 amino acids. The germline CDR1 and CDR2 sequences are MNHEY and SMNVEV (reference sequence). CDR3 loop: CASSPIIASIPSYNEQFF. CDR3 nucleotides: TGTGCCAGCAGCCCTATTATTGCTTCCATTCCCTCCTACAATGAGCAGTTCTTC.

The sample holds one count of this clonotype. The chain recombines TRBV6-2 or TRBV6-3 with TRBJ2-5; 9 bases are shared with TRBD1. Germline-derived CDR1 and CDR2 are MNHEY and SVGEGT. J was trimmed by 2 bases and V by 6 bases; bases with no gene match: 10. The CDR3 spans 16 residues. This CDR3 is CASSPKDRGYQETQYF. CDR3 bases: TGTGCCAGCAGCCCAAAGGACAGGGGTTATCAAGAGACCCAGTACTTC.

At least ten counts were recorded for this clonotype. The chain has TRBV25-1 and TRBJ2-5, with 9 bases identical to TRBD2. There are 18 residues in the CDR3. Germline CDR1 is MGHDK and CDR2 is SYGVNS. With 4 bases clipped from V and 3 bases from J, the junction kept 15 bases outside the gene matches. For the CDR3, the DNA is TGTGCCAGCAGTGCAATCATGTTGCGATTAGCGGGAGAAGAGACCCAGTACTTC. It codes for CASSAIMLRLAGEETQYF.

In the case of this clonotype: The CDR3 end shows no conserved phenylalanine or tryptophan, and so a read error is likely. The DNA is left out, because the CDR3 cannot be placed on it with certainty; the CDR3 is given as TCRdb lists it. This chain uses TRBV12-3 or TRBV12-4 with TRBJ2-5; whether TRBD2, the table's D call, matches the DNA was not checked. The length of the CDR3 is 8 amino acids, counting both ends. The chain's CDR3 is CASSFRAG.

This clonotype was observed at least ten times. The rearrangement links TRBV30 to TRBJ2-1; 11 bases map to TRBD1. The germline gives CDR1 GTSNPN, CDR2 SVGIG (reference sequence). The CDR3 is made up of 14 amino acids. V shed 3 bases and J 10 bases; nucleotides not matched to a gene: 8. CDR3 loop: CAWRGQGGHWEQFF. CDR3 coding DNA: TGTGCCTGGAGGGGACAGGGGGGACATTGGGAGCAGTTCTTC.

This clonotype was counted at least ten times. The CDR3 sequence: CASSRLQGAKTEAFF. Here the CDR3 DNA reads TGTGCCAGCTCCAGACTACAGGGGGCTAAGACTGAAGCTTTCTTT. V usage is TRBV18 and J usage is TRBJ1-1; 9 positions agree with TRBD1. After removal of 6 bases from V and 5 bases from J, the junction contained 10 bases not matched to a gene. The germline CDR1 and CDR2 sequences are KGHSH and LQKENI. The CDR3 consists of 15 residues.

This clonotype has more than one count but fewer than ten. The gene calls are TRBV5-1 and TRBJ2-6; 9 positions agree with TRBD1. CDR1 SGHRS and CDR2 YFSETQ come from the germline V gene. The J segment lost 4 bases and the V segment lost 4 bases, leaving 12 bases of the junction unmatched. The CDR3 is 18 residues long. As DNA, the CDR3 is TGCGCCAGCAGCCCCTTCCCGGGACAGGGTTCGGGGGCCAACGTCCTGACTTTC. Residues: CASSPFPGQGSGANVLTF.

The rearrangement uses TRBV19 and TRBJ1-2; 8 nucleotides match TRBD1. CDR3 length: 15 residues. Per the germline V gene, CDR1 is LNHDA and CDR2 is SQIVND (reference sequence). Trimming took 5 bases from V and 5 from J; bases not matched to a gene: 10. Written as DNA, the CDR3 is TGTGCCAGTAGTCAAAAACCGGGACAGGCATATGGCTACACCTTC. Its translation is CASSQKPGQAYGYTF.

This clonotype was found a few times. The chain joins TRBV5-1 to TRBJ1-5; D is uncertain. Trimming removed 2 bases at V and 5 bases at J, with 14 bases between. Germline CDR1 reads SGHRS; CDR2 reads YFSETQ. The CDR3 spans 15 residues. The CDR3 spells CASSFGGSDHQPQHF. Written as DNA, the CDR3 is TGCGCCAGCAGCTTTGGAGGTTCCGATCATCAGCCCCAGCATTTT. The variable domain in full, completed from reference TRBV5-1 and TRBJ1-5, reads KAGVTQTPRYLIKTRGQQVTLSCSPISGHRSVSWYQQTPGQGLQFLFEYFSETQRNKGNFPGRFSGRQFSNSRSEMNVSTLELGDSALYLCASSFGGSDHQPQHFGDGTRLSIL.

In its sample, this clonotype was seen a few times. The chain is built from TRBV4-2 and TRBJ2-5; TRBD2 might be the D (6 bases). Germline CDR1 is LGHNA and CDR2 is YNFKEQ. Deletions cut 0 bases from V and 2 bases from J, with 16 bases between. This CDR3 is built from 17 residues. The CDR3 sequence is CASSQDLTGVGQETQYF. CDR3 DNA: TGTGCCAGCAGCCAAGATTTGACGGGAGTCGGGCAAGAGACCCAGTACTTC.

This clonotype occurred many times. This rearrangement joins TRBV18 to TRBJ1-5, with D possibly matching TRBD1 (5 bases). The CDR3 has 14 residues. Germline CDR1 is KGHSH and CDR2 is LQKENI. Trimming pared 3 bases from V and 1 base from J, leaving 7 bases between. The CDR3: CASSPWDSNQPQHF. CDR3 sequence (DNA): TGTGCCAGCTCACCCTGGGACAGCAATCAGCCCCAGCATTTT.

This clonotype came up many times. The chain joins TRBV20-1 to TRBJ2-1; 9 positions agree with TRBD2. CDR3 length: 15 amino acids. Germline V CDR1 and CDR2: DFQATT, SNEGSKA (reference sequence). Trimming took 0 bases from V and 9 from J; bases not matched to a gene: 9. CDR3 residues: CSARDFAREGREQFF. Here the CDR3 DNA reads TGCAGTGCTAGAGATTTCGCGCGGGAGGGCCGTGAGCAGTTCTTC.

At least ten counts were recorded for this clonotype. The chain couples TRBV2 to TRBJ2-5; D not resolved. The V end was cut by 3 bases, the J end by 3 bases, with 8 bases between. Germline CDR1 SNHLY, CDR2 FYNNEI. CDR3 length: 13 amino acids. CDR3 sequence reads: CASSDGLEETQYF. The CDR3 DNA is TGTGCCAGCAGTGATGGTCTAGAAGAGACCCAGTACTTC.

There are many counts of this clonotype. This rearrangement joins TRBV20-1 to TRBJ2-3; 10 bases are shared with TRBD2. With 5 bases clipped from V and 2 bases from J, the junction kept 4 bases outside the gene matches. The length of the CDR3 is 14 residues. The germline CDR1 and CDR2 sequences are DFQATT and SNEGSKA (reference sequence). The CDR3 DNA is TGCAGTGCTGAGGGACTAGCGAACACAGATACGCAGTATTTT. Translation: CSAEGLANTDTQYF.

The chain joins TRBV9 to TRBJ2-3, with 8 bases identical to TRBD2. The CDR3 length is 20 residues. The V segment lost 3 bases and the J segment 5 bases; nucleotides outside the gene matches: 23. The germline gives CDR1 SGDLS, CDR2 YYNGEE. CDR3 DNA: TGTGCCAGCAGCGCTCCCGCCAACCCTAAAGCGGGAGAGGGGGGAGATACGCAGTATTTT. It yields the protein CASSAPANPKAGEGGDTQYF. Variable domain in full (rest from reference TRBV9 and TRBJ2-3): DSGVTQTPKHLITATGQRVTLRCSPRSGDLSVYWYQQSLDQGLQFLIQYYNGEERAKGNILERFSAQQFPDLHSELNLSSLELGDSALYFCASSAPANPKAGEGGDTQYFGPGTRLTVL.

This clonotype has a count of ten or more. The J gene is TRBJ2-1, the V gene TRBV20-1; weak D call: TRBD1 (6 bases). The CDR3 has 14 amino acids. The V and J ends lost 3 bases and 5 bases respectively, with 14 bases between them. Germline V gene sequence: CDR1 DFQATT, CDR2 SNEGSKA (reference sequence). CDR3 protein: CSARVTGLNNEQFF. For the CDR3, the DNA is TGCAGTGCTAGGGTGACAGGTCTGAACAATGAGCAGTTCTTC.

Ten or more counts support this clonotype. The chain is built from TRBV28 and TRBJ2-2; TRBD1 aligns across 7 bases. Trimming took 6 bases from V and 1 from J; bases not matched to a gene: 5. CDR3 size: 15 residues. CDR1 MDHEN and CDR2 SYDVKM come from the germline V gene. In nucleotides, the CDR3 is TGTGCCAGCAGGCCGGGACAGTGGAACACCGGGGAGCTGTTTTTT. Its translation is CASRPGQWNTGELFF.

This clonotype has more than one count but fewer than ten. This sequence joins TRBV7-9 and TRBJ2-2; D ambiguous. The CDR3 spans 14 residues. Germline V CDR1 and CDR2: SEHNR, FQNEAQ (reference sequence). With 1 base removed from V and 6 bases from J, the gap between germline ends came to 9 bases. CDR3 in DNA: TGTGCCAGCAGCTTAGACAGCAGCTCCGGGGAGCTGTTTTTT. Its protein is CASSLDSSSGELFF. Full variable domain (remainder filled in from reference TRBV7-9 and TRBJ2-2): DTGVSQNPRHKITKRGQNVTFRCDPISEHNRLYWYRQTLGQGPEFLTYFQNEAQLEKSRLLSDRFSAERPKGSFSTLEIQRTEQGDSAMYLCASSLDSSSGELFFGEGSRLTVL.

In this sample, this clonotype turned up once. This could be a read error, since a much larger clone is one nucleotide away. This CDR3 reads CASSVEGGLAKNIRYF. The CDR3 bases are TGTGCCAGCAGTGTGGAGGGGGGCCTAGCCAAAAACATTCGGTACTTC. J is TRBJ2-1 and V is TRBV2; either TRBD1 or TRBD2 may fit D (6 bases each). CDR3 length equals 16 residues. Germline CDR1 SNHLY, CDR2 FYNNEI.